This entry describes one TCR beta chain. The data stem from a study of Graves' ophthalmopathy and Graves' hyperthyroidism. As the template, RNA transcripts were used to amplify TCR beta CDR3 regions. Second-round multiplex PCR came after first-round RT-PCR with HTBI primers. MiXCR was run by TCRdb on the multiplex PCR reads, yielding one entry per CDR3 protein. The sample yields roughly 230,000 distinct CDR3 sequences, around a fifth seen once. Germline V gene data show CDR1 as LGHDT and CDR2 as YNNKEL (reference sequence). With 6 bases clipped from V and 6 bases from J, the junction kept 7 bases outside the gene matches. This CDR3 region has 14 residues.

The sample was peripheral blood. This sequence was found in a woman aged 50 to 60 with Graves' ophthalmopathy. The chain employs TRBV3-1 and TRBJ2-1, with 8 bases identical to TRBD2. The CDR3 spells CASRTTSDGNEQFF. DNA for the CDR3: TGTGCCAGCAGAACGACTAGCGATGGCAATGAGCAGTTCTTC.